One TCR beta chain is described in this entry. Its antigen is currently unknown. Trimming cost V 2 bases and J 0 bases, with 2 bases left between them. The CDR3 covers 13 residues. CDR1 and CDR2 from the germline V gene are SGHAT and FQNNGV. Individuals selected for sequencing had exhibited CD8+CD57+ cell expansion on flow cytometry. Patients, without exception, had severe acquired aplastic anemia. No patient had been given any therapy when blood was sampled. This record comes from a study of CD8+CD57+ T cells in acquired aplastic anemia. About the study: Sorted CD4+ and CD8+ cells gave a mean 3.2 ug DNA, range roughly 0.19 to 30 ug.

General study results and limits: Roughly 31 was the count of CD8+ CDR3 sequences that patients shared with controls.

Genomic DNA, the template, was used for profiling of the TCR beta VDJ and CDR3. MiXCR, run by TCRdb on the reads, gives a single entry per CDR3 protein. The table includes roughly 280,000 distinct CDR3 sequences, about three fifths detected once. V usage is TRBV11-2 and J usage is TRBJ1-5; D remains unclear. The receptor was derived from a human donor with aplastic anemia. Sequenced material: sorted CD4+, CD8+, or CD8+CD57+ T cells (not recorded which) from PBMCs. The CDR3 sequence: CASSLHSNQPQHF. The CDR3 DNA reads TGTGCCAGCAGCTTACATAGCAATCAGCCCCAGCATTTT.